Following are 4 T cell receptor beta chains from one sample sequenced in a study of shared clonotypes between healthy human individuals. This table comes from immunoSEQ multiplex PCR, and its TCRdb copy is limited to in-frame clones, with some not included. This table has under 1,900,000 clones, approximately 98.5% appearing once. The material sequenced was naive CD4+ T cells sorted from blood. As for subset: CD45RA+ positively selected. The source is a man younger than 40 in good health.

The sample holds one count of this clone. This chain links TRBV18 with TRBJ2-3; perhaps TRBD2 as D (6 bases). The germline CDR1 and CDR2 sequences are KGHSH and LQKENI. Trimming left V 6 bases short and J 5 bases short, with 21 bases between. This CDR3 has 16 amino acids. CDR3 residues: CASSPRPGGKGDTQYF. CDR3 DNA: TGTGCCAGCTCCCCCCGCCCGGGCGGGAAGGGAGATACGCAGTATTTT.

The J gene is TRBJ2-7, the V gene TRBV7-9; 10 nucleotides agree with TRBD1. Trimming at V came to 5 bases and at J to 5 bases, leaving 6 bases not matched to a gene. Germline V CDR1 and CDR2: SEHNR, FQNEAQ (reference sequence). This CDR3 spans 14 amino acids. The CDR3, as DNA: TGTGCCAGCAGCCCCCAGGGACAGGGGAACGAGCAGTACTTC. Translating it yields CASSPQGQGNEQYF.

In DNA form, the CDR3 reads TGTGCCAGCAGTGATGGGACAGATACGCAGTATTTT. This encodes CASSDGTDTQYF. The rearrangement joins TRBV2 to TRBJ2-3; no clear D gene. The germline gives CDR1 SNHLY, CDR2 FYNNEI. CDR3 length: 12 amino acids. The germline V and J ends were trimmed by 3 bases and 3 bases, with 4 bases remaining between them.

The rearrangement uses TRBV6-4 and TRBJ2-1, with a possible D match to TRBD1 (5 bases). The CDR3 spans 15 residues. V was shortened by 2 bases and J by 1 base, with 9 bases between the two germline ends. Germline loops: CDR1 MRHNA, CDR2 SNTAGT. The CDR3 coding sequence is TGTGCCAGCAGTGACGGGGCCAGTTCCTACAATGAGCAGTTCTTC. Its translation is CASSDGASSYNEQFF.